The subject of this entry is one T cell receptor beta chain. Its antigen is unknown. CDR3 length: 19 amino acids. Trimming at V came to 0 bases and at J to 0 bases, leaving 11 bases not matched to a gene. Per germline, CDR1 SGDLS and CDR2 YYNGEE. Clones were sequenced by immunoSEQ multiplex PCR, and TCRdb holds only the in-frame ones, with some missing. The sample has about 100,000 clones, about 79% seen once. The entry originates in a study of radiation and T cells in renal cell carcinoma. General observations from the study: Baseline intratumoral clonotype presence is unknown without pretreatment biopsies. From baseline, blood top tumor clonotypes peaked at 2 weeks post-radiation.

Time point denoted: blood 4 weeks post-SBRT, at nephrectomy. Treatment defined: 15 Gy SBRT to primary tumor, nephrectomy 4 weeks later. After SBRT, blood was collected at 2 and 4 weeks, plus baseline. This renal cell carcinoma was of the clear cell type. This chain joins TRBV9 and TRBJ2-1; 8 nucleotides align to TRBD2. Specimen: blood, collected from a patient whose treatment included radiotherapy and nephrectomy. This receptor was identified in a man between 60 and 70 years old with renal cell carcinoma. CDR3 amino acids: CASSVGPTSGLSSYNEQFF. The DNA for the CDR3 is TGTGCCAGCAGCGTAGGCCCTACTAGCGGACTAAGCTCCTACAATGAGCAGTTCTTC.